Listed below are T cell receptor beta chains from one sample, sequenced in a study of blood T cell repertoires in COVID-19. This table comes from immunoSEQ multiplex PCR, and its TCRdb copy is limited to in-frame clones, with some not included. Found here are 200,000 to 250,000 clones, about 86% of them singletons; the top ten hold approximately 3%. Sequencing was performed on PBMCs or T cells enriched from blood (not recorded which). These receptors were collected from a woman aged 45-65 years in a cohort exposed to, infected with or recovered from COVID-19 (not recorded which). The CDR3 runs from the conserved cysteine through the conserved F or W. A D gene is named only where the DNA matches it firmly. Expanded clones get a size class; other rows say once, few or many, or leave the size out.

>-|-|TRBV5-4|TRBJ1-4
TGTGCCAGCAGCCATGGGGGCGCCCTTACTGATGAAAAACTGTTTTTT
CASSHGGALTDEKLFF
>-|-|TRBV19|TRBJ1-6
TGTGCCAGTAGTATTGCTTGGGGGGAAAGCTCCTATAATTCACCCCTCCACTTT
CASSIAWGESSYNSPLHF
>once|TRBD1|TRBV15|TRBJ1-5
TGTGCCACCGGACAGGTATCTAGCAATCAGCCCCAGCATTTT
CATGQVSSNQPQHF
>-|-|TRBV5-1|TRBJ1-1
TGCGCCAGCAGCTTGGTGGGGGGGTCCAACACTGAAGCTTTCTTT
CASSLVGGSNTEAFF
>few|TRBD1|TRBV2|TRBJ2-2
TGTGCCAGCTCCTACAGGGGTTCGGTCACCGGGGAGCTGTTTTTT
CASSYRGSVTGELFF
>-|-|TRBV19|TRBJ2-1
TGTGCCAGTAGTCCAGGAAGGTACAATGAGCAGTTCTTC
CASSPGRYNEQFF
>once|-|TRBV30|TRBJ2-5
TGTGCCTGGAGATCAAAGCGCGTTGAGACCCAGTACTTC
CAWRSKRVETQYF
>-|TRBD1|TRBV3-1/TRBV3-2|TRBJ1-2
TGTGCCAGCAGCCAAACCAACAGGGGGCGTTTCGATGGCTACACCTTC
CASSQTNRGRFDGYTF
>-|-|TRBV21-1|TRBJ1-1
TGTGCCAGCAGCAATCCGGACATGAACACTGAAGCTTTCTTT
CASSNPDMNTEAFF
>-|TRBD2|TRBV30|TRBJ2-1
TGTGCCTGGAGTGGGGACTACAAAACCAACAATGAGCAGTTCTTC
CAWSGDYKTNNEQFF
>-|-|TRBV7-2|TRBJ2-2
TGTGCCAGCAGCCGTACAGGGTCCGGGGAGCTGTTTTTT
CASSRTGSGELFF
>-|-|TRBV19|TRBJ1-2
TGTGCCAGTAGTATCTCCGGGGGTGATGGCTACACCTTC
CASSISGGDGYTF
>few|-|TRBV30|TRBJ1-6
TGTGCCTGGCGTAGAGGGAATTCACCCCTCCACTTT
CAWRRGNSPLHF
>-|-|TRBV5-1|TRBJ2-5
TGCGCCAGCAGCTTGAGGTCAGGACAAGAGACCCAGTACTTC
CASSLRSGQETQYF
>-|TRBD1|TRBV6-4|TRBJ1-1
TGTGCCAGCAGTGAAAAGGGGCAGGGGGCAATAATGAACACTGAAGCTTTCTTT
CASSEKGQGAIMNTEAFF
>-|TRBD1|TRBV27|TRBJ1-2
TGTGCCAGCAGCCCGAGGACAGGGGGCGGGTATGGCTACACCTTC
CASSPRTGGGYGYTF
>once|-|TRBV7-9|TRBJ2-3
TGTGCCAGCAGCTTTTTAACTGGGGCAGCCTCCACAGATACGCAGTATTTT
CASSFLTGAASTDTQYF
>-|-|TRBV28|TRBJ1-2
TGTGCCAGCAGTTTGAGGAGAGGTGTTGGTTACACCTTC
CASSLRRGVGYTF
>-|-|TRBV19|TRBJ1-1
TGTGCCAGTATAATACAGGGGAACACTGAAGCTTTCTTT
CASIIQGNTEAFF
>-|TRBD2|TRBV5-1|TRBJ2-5
TGCGCCAGCAGCTTGGGGCCTAGCGGGGGGCCGATGGAGACCCAGTACTTC
CASSLGPSGGPMETQYF
>-|-|TRBV6-5|TRBJ1-2
TGTGCCAGCACCTCCCCGTCGAACTATGGCTACACCTTC
CASTSPSNYGYTF
>once|-|TRBV7-2|TRBJ2-1
TGTGCCAGCAGCGAAATCCCCCCGGGGGTCTATGAGCAGTTCTTC
CASSEIPPGVYEQFF
>-|-|TRBV5-4|TRBJ2-1
TGTGCCAGCAGCCCAGTTAGACAGGACAATGAGCAGTTCTTC
CASSPVRQDNEQFF
>-|TRBD1|TRBV24-1|TRBJ1-1
TGTGCCACCAGTGGAGCAGGGGGGACTGAAGCTTTCTTT
CATSGAGGTEAFF
>-|-|TRBV4-1|TRBJ2-3
TGCGCCAGCAGCCAAGTAGCCCGGGATACGCAGTATTTT
CASSQVARDTQYF
>-|-|TRBV9|TRBJ2-7
TGTGCCAGCAGCGTAGGGGTTCAGGGTGGCGAGCAGTACTTC
CASSVGVQGGEQYF
>-|TRBD2|TRBV7-2|TRBJ2-1
TGTGCCAGCAGCTTAGCTTTTAGCGGGGGGGCCTACAATGAGCAGTTCTTC
CASSLAFSGGAYNEQFF
>-|-|TRBV11-2|TRBJ2-1
TGTGCCAGCACCTCGGTTGAGGGCTTCTTCCTAAATGAGCAGTTCTTC
CASTSVEGFFLNEQFF
>once|TRBD1|TRBV7-2|TRBJ1-1
TGTGCCAGCAGCTACAGCAGGGGGCAGGGCACTGAAGCTTTCTTT
CASSYSRGQGTEAFF
>-|-|TRBV3-1/TRBV3-2|TRBJ2-5
TGTGCCAGCAGCCAAGGGAGAGTAGCGGTGGGTGGGACCCAGTACTTC
CASSQGRVAVGGTQYF
>-|TRBD1|TRBV5-4|TRBJ2-7
TGTGCCAGCAGCTCTGCCGGGACAGGGGGCTACGAGCAGTACTTC
CASSSAGTGGYEQYF
>-|-|TRBV7-6|TRBJ1-4
TGTGCCAGCAGCTTAGGGGTAGGAGGGCTAAGTGCTAATGAAAAACTGTTTTTT
CASSLGVGGLSANEKLFF
>-|-|TRBV5-6|TRBJ1-2
TGTGCCAGCCAGGCGGGAGGGGACTATGGCTACACCTTC
CASQAGGDYGYTF
>-|-|TRBV5-1|TRBJ2-7
TGCGCCAGCAGCTTGGGCTCGGACAGCGGAGCCTACGAGCAGTACTTC
CASSLGSDSGAYEQYF
>-|TRBD1|TRBV4-2|TRBJ1-3
TGTGCCAGCAGCCAAGATCCTTTCAACAGGGGCTCTGGAAACACCATATATTTT
CASSQDPFNRGSGNTIYF
>-|TRBD2|TRBV7-9|TRBJ2-1
TGTGCCAGCAGCCCGGGGACTAGCGGGCTTTGGGACAATGAGCAGTTCTTC
CASSPGTSGLWDNEQFF
>-|-|TRBV15|TRBJ2-3
TGTGCCACCAGCAGAGAAGACGGAGACACAGATACGCAGTATTTT
CATSREDGDTDTQYF
>-|-|TRBV9|TRBJ1-6
TGTGCCAGCAGCGAGGACAGCCTCTATAATTCACCCCTCCACTTT
CASSEDSLYNSPLHF
>once|-|TRBV5-1|TRBJ1-2
TGCGCCAGCAGCCCAGGGACACTAATTACGGATGGCTACACCTTC
CASSPGTLITDGYTF
>-|-|TRBV7-2|TRBJ2-2
TGTGCCAGCAGCCTGGGCCCTACTCGTCCAGCCACCGGGGAGCTGTTTTTT
CASSLGPTRPATGELFF
>-|-|TRBV7-2|TRBJ1-2
TGTGCCAGCAGCTTAAAGTACCAGGACTATGGCTACACCTTC
CASSLKYQDYGYTF
>once|TRBD1|TRBV5-1|TRBJ1-1
TGCGCCAGCAGCGCGACAGGGGGCCGAACTGAAGCTTTCTTT
CASSATGGRTEAFF
>-|TRBD1|TRBV4-3|TRBJ1-1
TGCGCCAGCAGCCAATCAGGGGGTGATTCGGTGAACACTGAAGCTTTCTTT
CASSQSGGDSVNTEAFF
>-|-|TRBV11-2|TRBJ2-1
TGTGCCAGCAGCTTAAGAGGGCGCGCTGGGTACAATGAGCAGTTCTTC
CASSLRGRAGYNEQFF
>-|TRBD2|TRBV15|TRBJ2-4
TGTGCCACCAGCAGAATCGTGACTAGCGGGGGGGCTGGAAACATTCAGTACTTC
CATSRIVTSGGAGNIQYF
>-|-|TRBV6-2/TRBV6-3|TRBJ1-6
TGTGCCAGCAGCAAACCTTGGGACATACGCCGACCTACACCCCTCCACTTT
CASSKPWDIRRPTPLHF
>-|TRBD1|TRBV6-5|TRBJ2-7
TGTGCCAGCAGACCGGGACAGCCTCACTACGAGCAGTACTTC
CASRPGQPHYEQYF
>few|TRBD1|TRBV6-5|TRBJ1-1
TGTGCCAGCAGTTCCCCCTCGAACAGGGGGGGAGCTTTCTTT
CASSSPSNRGGAFF